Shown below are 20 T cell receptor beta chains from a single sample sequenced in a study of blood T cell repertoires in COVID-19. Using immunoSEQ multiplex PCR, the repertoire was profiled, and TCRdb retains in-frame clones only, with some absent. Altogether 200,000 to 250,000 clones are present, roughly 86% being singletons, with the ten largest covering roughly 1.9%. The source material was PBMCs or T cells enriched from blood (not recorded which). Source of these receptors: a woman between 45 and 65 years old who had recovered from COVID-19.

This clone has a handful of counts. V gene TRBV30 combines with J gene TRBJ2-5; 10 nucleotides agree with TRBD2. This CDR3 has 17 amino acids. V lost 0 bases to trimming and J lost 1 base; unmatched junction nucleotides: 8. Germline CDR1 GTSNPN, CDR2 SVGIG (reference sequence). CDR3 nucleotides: TGTGCCTGGAGTGTAGGGTTTTTAGCGGGGGGCCAAGAGACCCAGTACTTC. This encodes CAWSVGFLAGGQETQYF. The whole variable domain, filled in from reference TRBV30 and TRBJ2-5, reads SQTIHQWPATLVQPVGSPLSLECTVEGTSNPNLYWYRQAAGRGLQLLFYSVGIGQISSEVPQNLSASRPQDRQFILSSKKLLLSDSGFYLCAWSVGFLAGGQETQYFGPGTRLLVL.

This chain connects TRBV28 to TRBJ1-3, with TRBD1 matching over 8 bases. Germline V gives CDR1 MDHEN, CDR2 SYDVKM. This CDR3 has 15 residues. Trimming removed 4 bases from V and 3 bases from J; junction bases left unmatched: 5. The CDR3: CASSSGGADGNTIYF. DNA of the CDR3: TGTGCCAGCAGTTCAGGGGGCGCGGATGGAAACACCATATATTTT.

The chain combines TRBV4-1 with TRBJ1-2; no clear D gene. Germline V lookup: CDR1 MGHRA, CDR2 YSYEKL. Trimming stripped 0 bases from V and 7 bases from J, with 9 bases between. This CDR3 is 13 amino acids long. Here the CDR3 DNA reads TGCGCCAGCAGCCAAGATTATCTCCGTGGCTACACCTTC. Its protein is CASSQDYLRGYTF.

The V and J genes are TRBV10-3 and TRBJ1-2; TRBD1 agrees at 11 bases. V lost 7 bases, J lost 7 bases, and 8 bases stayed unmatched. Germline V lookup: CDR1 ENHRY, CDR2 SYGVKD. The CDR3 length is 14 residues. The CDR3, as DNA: TGTGCCATCAAATTTGGACAGGGGGCAGGTGGCTACACCTTC. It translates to CAIKFGQGAGGYTF.

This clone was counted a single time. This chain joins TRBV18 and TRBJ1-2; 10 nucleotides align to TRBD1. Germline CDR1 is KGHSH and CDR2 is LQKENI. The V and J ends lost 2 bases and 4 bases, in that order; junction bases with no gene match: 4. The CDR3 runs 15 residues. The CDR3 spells CASSPWDRGFYGYTF. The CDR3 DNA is TGTGCCAGCTCACCATGGGACAGGGGTTTCTATGGCTACACCTTC.

CDR3 amino acids: CASQRTKSYNEQFF. The DNA for the CDR3 is TGTGCCAGTCAGAGGACTAAATCCTACAATGAGCAGTTCTTC. V and J are TRBV2 and TRBJ2-1, with a tentative D call TRBD2 (6 bases). CDR3 length: 14 residues. Germline CDR1 is SNHLY and CDR2 is FYNNEI. Between the trimmed V and J ends, which lost 9 bases and 1 base, there was a span of 13 bases.

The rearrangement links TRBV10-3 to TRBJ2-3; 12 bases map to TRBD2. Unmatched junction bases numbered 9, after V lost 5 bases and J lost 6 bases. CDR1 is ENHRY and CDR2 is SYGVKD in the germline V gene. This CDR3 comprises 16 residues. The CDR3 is CAISPPGTSGFDTQYF. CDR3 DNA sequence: TGTGCCATCAGTCCGCCCGGGACTAGCGGGTTCGATACGCAGTATTTT.

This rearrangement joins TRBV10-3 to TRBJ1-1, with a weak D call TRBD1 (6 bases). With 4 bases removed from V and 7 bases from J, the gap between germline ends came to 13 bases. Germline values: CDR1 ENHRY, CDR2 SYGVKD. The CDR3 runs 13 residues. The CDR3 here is CAISGTVNSEAFF. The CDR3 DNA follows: TGTGCCATCAGTGGGACAGTCAATAGTGAAGCTTTCTTT.

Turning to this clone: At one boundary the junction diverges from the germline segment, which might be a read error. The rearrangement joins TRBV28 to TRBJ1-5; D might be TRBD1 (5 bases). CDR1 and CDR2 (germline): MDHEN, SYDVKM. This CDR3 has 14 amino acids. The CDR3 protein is CANSFLTAYLPQHF. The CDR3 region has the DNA TGTGCCAACAGTTTTCTGACAGCCTATCTACCCCAGCATTTT.

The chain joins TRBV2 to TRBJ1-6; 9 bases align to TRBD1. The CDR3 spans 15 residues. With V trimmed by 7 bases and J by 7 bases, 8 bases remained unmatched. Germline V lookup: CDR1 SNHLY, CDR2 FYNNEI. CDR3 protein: CASTPTGTGNSPLHF. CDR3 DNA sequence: TGTGCCAGCACGCCTACCGGGACAGGGAATTCACCCCTCCACTTT.

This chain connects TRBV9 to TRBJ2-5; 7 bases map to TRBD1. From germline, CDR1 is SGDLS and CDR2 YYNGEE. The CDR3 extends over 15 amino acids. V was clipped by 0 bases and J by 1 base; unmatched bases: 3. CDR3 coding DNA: TGTGCCAGCAGCGTAGCGGGACAGCCCCAAGAGACCCAGTACTTC. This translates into CASSVAGQPQETQYF.

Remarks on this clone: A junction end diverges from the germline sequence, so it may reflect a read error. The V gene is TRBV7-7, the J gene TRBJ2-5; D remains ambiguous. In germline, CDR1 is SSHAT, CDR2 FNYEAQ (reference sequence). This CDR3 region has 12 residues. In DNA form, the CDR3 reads TGTGCTAGCAGCCCTCTAGGAGAGACCCAGTACTTC. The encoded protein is CASSPLGETQYF. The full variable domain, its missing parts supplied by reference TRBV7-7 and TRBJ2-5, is GAGVSQSPRYKVTKRGQDVTLRCDPISSHATLYWYQQALGQGPEFLTYFNYEAQPDKSGLPSDRFSAERPEGSISTLTIQRTEQRDSAMYRCASSPLGETQYFGPGTRLLVL.

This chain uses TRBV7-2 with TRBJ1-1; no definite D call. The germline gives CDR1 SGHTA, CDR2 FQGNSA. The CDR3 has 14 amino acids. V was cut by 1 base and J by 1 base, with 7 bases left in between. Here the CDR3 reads CASSLGYSNTEAFF. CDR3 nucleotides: TGTGCCAGCAGCTTAGGGTACTCGAACACTGAAGCTTTCTTT.

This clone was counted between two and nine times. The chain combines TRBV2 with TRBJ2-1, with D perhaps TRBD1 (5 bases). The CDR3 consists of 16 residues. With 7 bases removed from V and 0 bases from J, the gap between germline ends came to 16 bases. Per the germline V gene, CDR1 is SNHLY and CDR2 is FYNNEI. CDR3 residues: CASTARGRSSYNEQFF. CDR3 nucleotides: TGTGCCAGCACCGCAAGGGGCCGGAGCTCCTACAATGAGCAGTTCTTC.

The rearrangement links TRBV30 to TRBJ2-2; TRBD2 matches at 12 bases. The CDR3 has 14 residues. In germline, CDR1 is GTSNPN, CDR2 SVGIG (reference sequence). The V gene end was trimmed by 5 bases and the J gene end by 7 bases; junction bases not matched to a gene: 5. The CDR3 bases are TGTGCCTGGGTACTAGCGGGAGGTTTCGGGGAGCTGTTTTTT. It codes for CAWVLAGGFGELFF. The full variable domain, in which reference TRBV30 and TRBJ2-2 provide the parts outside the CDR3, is SQTIHQWPATLVQPVGSPLSLECTVEGTSNPNLYWYRQAAGRGLQLLFYSVGIGQISSEVPQNLSASRPQDRQFILSSKKLLLSDSGFYLCAWVLAGGFGELFFGEGSRLTVL.

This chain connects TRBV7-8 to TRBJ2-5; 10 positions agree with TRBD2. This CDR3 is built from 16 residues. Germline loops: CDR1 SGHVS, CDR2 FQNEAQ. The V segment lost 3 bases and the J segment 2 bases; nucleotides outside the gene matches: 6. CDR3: CASSLGTSGAQETQYF. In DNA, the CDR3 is TGTGCCAGCAGCTTGGGAACTAGCGGGGCGCAAGAGACCCAGTACTTC.

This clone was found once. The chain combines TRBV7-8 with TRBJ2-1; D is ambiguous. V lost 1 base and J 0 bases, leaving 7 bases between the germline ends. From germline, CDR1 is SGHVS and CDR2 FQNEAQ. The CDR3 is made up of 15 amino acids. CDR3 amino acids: CASSLGPSSYNEQFF. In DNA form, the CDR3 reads TGTGCCAGCAGCTTAGGCCCTAGCTCCTACAATGAGCAGTTCTTC.

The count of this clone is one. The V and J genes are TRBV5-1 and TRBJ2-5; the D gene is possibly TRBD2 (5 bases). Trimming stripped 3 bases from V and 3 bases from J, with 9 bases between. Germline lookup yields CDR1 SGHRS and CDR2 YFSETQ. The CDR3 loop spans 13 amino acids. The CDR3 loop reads CASSSGVKETQYF. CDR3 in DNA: TGCGCCAGCAGCTCCGGGGTAAAAGAGACCCAGTACTTC.

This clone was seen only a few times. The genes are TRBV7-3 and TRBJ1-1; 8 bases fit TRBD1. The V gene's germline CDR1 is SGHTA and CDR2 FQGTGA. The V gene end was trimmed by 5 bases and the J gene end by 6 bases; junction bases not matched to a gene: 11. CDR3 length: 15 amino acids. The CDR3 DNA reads TGTGCCAGCAGCCCGACAGGGGATCAGTTCCCTGAAGCTTTCTTT. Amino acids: CASSPTGDQFPEAFF. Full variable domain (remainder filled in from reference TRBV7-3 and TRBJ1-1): GAGVSQTPSNKVTEKGKYVELRCDPISGHTALYWYRQSLGQGPEFLIYFQGTGAADDSGLPNDRFFAVRPEGSVSTLKIQRTERGDSAVYLCASSPTGDQFPEAFFGQGTRLTVV.

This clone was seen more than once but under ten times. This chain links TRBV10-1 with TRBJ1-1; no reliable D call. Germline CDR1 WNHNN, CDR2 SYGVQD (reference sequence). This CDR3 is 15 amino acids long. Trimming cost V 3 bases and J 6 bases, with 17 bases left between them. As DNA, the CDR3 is TGCGCCAGCAGTGATAACCCCGGTTCAGCGTCTGAAGCTTTCTTT. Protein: CASSDNPGSASEAFF.